Presented here are 9 T cell receptor beta chains from one specimen sequenced in a study of blood T cells in healthy people across ages. Primers used in a second PCR of about 7 to 12 cycles were a sample-barcoded 5' primer and a J-beta primer mix. TCRdb processed the 5' RACE reads anew with MiXCR; each CDR3 protein has one entry. The repertoire has 540,000 or so distinct CDR3 sequences, about 25% of them found once; the top ten carry around 20%. Material: blood. Receptors were obtained from a woman between 65 and 79 years old in good health.

This rearrangement joins TRBV6-5 to TRBJ1-2, with TRBD1 identical over 7 bases. Per the germline V gene, CDR1 is MNHEY and CDR2 is SVGAGI. The J segment lost 1 base and the V segment lost 6 bases, leaving 5 bases of the junction unmatched. The CDR3 sequence is 14 residues long. CDR3 sequence: CASRGQENNYGYTF. The CDR3, as DNA: TGTGCCAGCAGAGGACAGGAGAATAACTATGGCTACACCTTC.

This clonotype was counted a few times. The chain recombines TRBV7-2 with TRBJ2-7, with 9 bases aligning to TRBD2. The better agreement between TRBJ2-5 and the DNA end casts doubt on the J call. The CDR3 consists of 16 residues. Germline V gives CDR1 SGHTA, CDR2 FQGNSA. The CDR3 is CASSLLGLAGGETQYF. DNA of the CDR3: TGTGCCAGCAGCCTACTGGGACTAGCAGGGGGGGAGACCCAGTACTTC.

This clonotype has more than one count but fewer than ten. The junction departs from germline at one end; a sequencing error may be responsible. V and J are TRBV29-1 and TRBJ1-1; tentative D call: TRBD1 (6 bases). CDR1 SQVTM and CDR2 ANQGSEA come from the germline V gene. The CDR3 is 12 residues long. The CDR3 spells CSVGRGGAEALF. The DNA for the CDR3 is TGCAGCGTTGGTAGGGGGGGGGCTGAAGCTCTCTTT. Drawing the rest from reference TRBV29-1 and TRBJ1-1, the complete variable domain is SAVISQKPSRDICQRGTSLTIQCQVDSQVTMMFWYRQQPGQSLTLIATANQGSEATYESGFVIDKFPISRPNLTFSTLTVSNMSPEDSSIYLCSVGRGGAEALFGQGTRLTVV.

V and J are TRBV20-1 and TRBJ1-1; D is uncertain. CDR3 size: 14 residues. V shed 5 bases and J shed 3 bases, with 16 bases lying between them. The germline V gene has CDR1 DFQATT and CDR2 SNEGSKA (reference sequence). CDR3 residues: CSAPRVLADTEAFF. The CDR3 nucleotides read TGCAGTGCTCCACGGGTGTTGGCGGACACTGAAGCTTTCTTT.

In its sample, this clonotype was seen a few times. The chain has TRBV5-6 and TRBJ2-5; 7 bases are a match to TRBD2. The DNA end is a closer match to TRBJ2-1, so the J assignment may be wrong. Germline lookup yields CDR1 SGHDT and CDR2 YYEEEE. This CDR3 contains 16 residues. CDR3 DNA sequence: TGTGCCAGCAGCTTGAATACGGGGGGACCTGGGAGGGAGCAGTTCTTC. Translating gives CASSLNTGGPGREQFF.

The chain employs TRBV18 and TRBJ1-4, with D perhaps TRBD1 (5 bases). The V and J ends lost 3 bases and 10 bases respectively, with 12 bases between them. The CDR3 contains 13 residues. The germline gives CDR1 KGHSH, CDR2 LQKENI. CDR3 residues: CASSPDSLGKLFF. The CDR3, as DNA: TGTGCCAGCTCACCTGACAGTCTAGGAAAACTGTTTTTT. Based on the CDR3 plus reference TRBV18 and TRBJ1-4, the full variable domain is NAGVMQNPRHLVRRRGQEARLRCSPMKGHSHVYWYRQLPEEGLKFMVYLQKENIIDESGMPKERFSAEFPKEGPSILRIQQVVRGDSAAYFCASSPDSLGKLFFGSGTQLSVL.

This clonotype was picked up a small number of times. This sequence joins TRBV3-1 and TRBJ1-3; weak D call: TRBD1 (5 bases). In germline, CDR1 is LGHDT, CDR2 YNNKEL (reference sequence). The V end lost 1 base, the J end lost 2 bases, and 15 bases lay between the germline ends. This CDR3 has 17 amino acids. CDR3 residues: CASSQGSGRLTGNTIYF. The CDR3 bases are TGTGCCAGCAGCCAAGGCTCGGGACGGCTCACTGGAAACACCATATATTTT.

The chain is built from TRBV20-1 and TRBJ1-4; D not certain. V shed 4 bases and J shed 0 bases, with 15 bases lying between them. The length of the CDR3 is 16 residues. Germline V gives CDR1 DFQATT, CDR2 SNEGSKA (reference sequence). The CDR3 is CSATPSGRATNEKLFF. The CDR3 DNA is TGCAGTGCTACGCCCAGCGGGAGGGCAACTAATGAAAAACTGTTTTTT.

Concerning this clonotype: This may be a read error: a much more frequent sequence differs by one nucleotide. The V gene is TRBV10-3, the J gene TRBJ1-3; D not resolved. Germline V lookup: CDR1 ENHRY, CDR2 SYGVKD. V was trimmed by 4 bases and J by 0 bases, leaving 7 bases between them. There are 14 residues in the CDR3. CDR3 DNA sequence: TGTGCCATCAGTGCGTCAGGCTCTGGAAACACCATATATTTT. Amino acid sequence: CAISASGSGNTIYF.